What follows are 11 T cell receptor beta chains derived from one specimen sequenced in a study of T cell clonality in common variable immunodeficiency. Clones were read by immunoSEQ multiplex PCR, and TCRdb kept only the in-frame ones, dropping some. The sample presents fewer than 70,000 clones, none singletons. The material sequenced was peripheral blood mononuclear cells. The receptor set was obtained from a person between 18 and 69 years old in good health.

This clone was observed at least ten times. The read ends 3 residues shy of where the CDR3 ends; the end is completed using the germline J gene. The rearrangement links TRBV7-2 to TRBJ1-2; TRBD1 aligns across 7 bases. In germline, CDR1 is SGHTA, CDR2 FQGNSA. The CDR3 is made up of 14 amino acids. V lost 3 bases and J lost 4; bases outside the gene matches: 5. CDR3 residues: CASSFPGQIYGYTF. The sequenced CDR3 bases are TGTGCCAGCAGCTTTCCGGGACAGATCTATGGC.

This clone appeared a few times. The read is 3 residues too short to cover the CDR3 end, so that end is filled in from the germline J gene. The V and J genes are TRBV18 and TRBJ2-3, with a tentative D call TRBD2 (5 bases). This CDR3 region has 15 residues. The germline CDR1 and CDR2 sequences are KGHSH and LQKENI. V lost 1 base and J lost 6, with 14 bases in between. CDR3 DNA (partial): TGTGCCAGCTCACCACAACGGCGGGTACCGGATACG. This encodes CASSPQRRVPDT. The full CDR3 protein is CASSPQRRVPDTQYF.

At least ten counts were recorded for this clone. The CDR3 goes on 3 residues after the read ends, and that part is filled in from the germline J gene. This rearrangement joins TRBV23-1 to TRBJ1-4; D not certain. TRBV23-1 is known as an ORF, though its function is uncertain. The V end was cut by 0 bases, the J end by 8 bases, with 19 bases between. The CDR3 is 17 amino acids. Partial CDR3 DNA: TGCGCCAGCAGTCAATCAAAACGGAACATGCGGGAGGAAAAA. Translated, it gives CASSQSKRNMREEK. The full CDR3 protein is CASSQSKRNMREEKLFF.

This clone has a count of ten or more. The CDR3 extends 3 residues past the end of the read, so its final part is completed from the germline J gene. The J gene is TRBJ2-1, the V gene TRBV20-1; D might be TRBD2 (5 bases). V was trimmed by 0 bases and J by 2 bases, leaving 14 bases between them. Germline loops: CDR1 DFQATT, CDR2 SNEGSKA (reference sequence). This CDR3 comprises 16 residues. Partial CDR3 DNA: TGCAGTGCTAGAGAGGGCGAGGGTTCAGCCTACAATGAG. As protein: CSAREGEGSAYNE. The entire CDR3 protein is CSAREGEGSAYNEQFF.

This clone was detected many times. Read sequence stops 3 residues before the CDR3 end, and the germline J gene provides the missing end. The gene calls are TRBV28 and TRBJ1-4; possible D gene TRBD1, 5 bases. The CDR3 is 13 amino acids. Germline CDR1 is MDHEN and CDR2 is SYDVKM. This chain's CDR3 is CASSPVGGDGLFF. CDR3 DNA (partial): TGTGCCAGCAGTCCGGTGGGGGGAGACGGA.

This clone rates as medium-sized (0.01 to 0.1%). The CDR3 sequence: CASSMTTGVGTDTQYF. The covered CDR3 bases are TGTGCCAGCAGCATGACGACAGGGGTTGGTACAGATACG. The J gene is TRBJ2-3, the V gene TRBV6-2 or TRBV6-3; 8 bases fit TRBD1. The CDR3 end lies 3 residues beyond the end of the read and is filled in from the germline J gene. Per germline, CDR1 MNHEY and CDR2 SVGEGT. Losses at the gene ends were 6 bases for V and 3 bases for J; bases not matched to a gene: 11. The CDR3 runs 16 residues.

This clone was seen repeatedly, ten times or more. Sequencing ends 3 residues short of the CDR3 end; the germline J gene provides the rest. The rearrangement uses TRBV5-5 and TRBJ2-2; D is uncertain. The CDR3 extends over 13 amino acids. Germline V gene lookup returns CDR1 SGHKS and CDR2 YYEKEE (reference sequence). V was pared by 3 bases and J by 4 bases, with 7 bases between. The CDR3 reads CASSYQFTGELFF. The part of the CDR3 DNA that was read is TGTGCCAGCAGCTATCAGTTCACCGGGGAG.

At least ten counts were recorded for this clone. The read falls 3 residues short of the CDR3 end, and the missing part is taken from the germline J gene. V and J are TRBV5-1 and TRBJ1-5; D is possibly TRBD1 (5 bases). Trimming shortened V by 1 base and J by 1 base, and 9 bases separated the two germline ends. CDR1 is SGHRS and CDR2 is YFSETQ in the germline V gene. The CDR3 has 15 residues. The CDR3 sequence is CASSLQGSSNQPQHF. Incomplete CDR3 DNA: TGCGCCAGCAGCTTGCAGGGTTCAAGCAATCAGCCC. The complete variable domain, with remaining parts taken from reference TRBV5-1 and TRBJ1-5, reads KAGVTQTPRYLIKTRGQQVTLSCSPISGHRSVSWYQQTPGQGLQFLFEYFSETQRNKGNFPGRFSGRQFSNSRSEMNVSTLELGDSALYLCASSLQGSSNQPQHFGDGTRLSIL.

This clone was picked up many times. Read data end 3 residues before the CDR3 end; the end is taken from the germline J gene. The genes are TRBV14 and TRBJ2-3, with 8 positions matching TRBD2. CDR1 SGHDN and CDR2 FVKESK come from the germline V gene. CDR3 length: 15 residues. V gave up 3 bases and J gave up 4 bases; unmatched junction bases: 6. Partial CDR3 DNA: TGTGCCAGCAGCCACCCGGGACTAGTCGCAGATACG. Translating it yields CASSHPGLVADT. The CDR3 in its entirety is CASSHPGLVADTQYF.

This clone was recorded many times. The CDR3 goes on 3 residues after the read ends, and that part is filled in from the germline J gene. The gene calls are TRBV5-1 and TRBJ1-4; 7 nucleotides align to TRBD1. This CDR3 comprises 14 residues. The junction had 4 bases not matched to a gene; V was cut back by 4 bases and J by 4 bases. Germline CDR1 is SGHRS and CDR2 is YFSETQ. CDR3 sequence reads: CASSLTGFNEKLFF. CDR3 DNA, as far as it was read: TGCGCCAGCAGCCTGACAGGGTTTAATGAAAAA.

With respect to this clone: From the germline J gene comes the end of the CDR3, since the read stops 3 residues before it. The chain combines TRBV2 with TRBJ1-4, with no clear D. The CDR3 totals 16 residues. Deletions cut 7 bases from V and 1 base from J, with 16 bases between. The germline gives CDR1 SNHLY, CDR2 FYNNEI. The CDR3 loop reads CASIGVRFGTNEKLFF. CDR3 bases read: TGTGCCAGCATCGGGGTCAGGTTTGGAACTAATGAAAAA.